These T cell receptor beta chains were read from a single sample in a study of OX40 agonist ivuxolimab in advanced cancers. Clones were read by immunoSEQ multiplex PCR, and TCRdb kept only the in-frame ones, dropping some. The data hold tens of thousands of clones, with just under 90% observed a single time. The input for sequencing was CD4+ or CD8+ T cells sorted from blood, taken in a trial of the OX40 agonist ivuxolimab. These receptors came from an adult with an advanced solid tumor such as melanoma, head and neck, liver or kidney cancer. Each CDR3 is given with its conserved first and last residue. Fields, in order: V gene, CDR3 protein.

TRBV2 CASSEAWASGPTDTQYF
TRBV5-4 CASSLWGANEQYF
TRBV5-1 CASSSQGGLAGIAEQFF
TRBV28 CASSLGQYTEAFF
TRBV19 CATRQGYSNQPQHF
TRBV2 CASTLSLEALDYEQYF
TRBV27 CASSYGASTGELFF
TRBV5-4 CASSLGTGTYEQYF
TRBV7-3 CASSDGTVSYNEQFF
TRBV27 CASSLDNSGYTEAFF